One sample yielded the 27 T cell receptor beta chains listed below, sequenced in a study of regulatory T cells in long-lasting Graves disease. Sample time point: newly diagnosed GD, antithyroid drugs for less than 3 months. The TCR library was made from RNA extracted from PBMCs. Construction of TCR beta libraries relied on iRepertoire HTBI primers and on Arm-PCR targeting CDR3 regions. TCRdb reprocessed the multiplex PCR reads via MiXCR and lists one record per CDR3 protein. The sample gives approximately 400,000 distinct CDR3 sequences, 14% to 15% of which show up once; about a sixth is in the top ten. These data were also reused for a study on T cells in Graves' hyperthyroidism and ophthalmopathy.

The starting material was peripheral blood mononuclear cells (PBMCs), obtained at new diagnosis, from a patient treated with antithyroid drugs. These receptors were collected from a woman in her 30s with Graves disease.

This clonotype was found a few times. For the CDR3, the DNA is TGTGCCAGCAGCCCCCCTGGTGGCGGACGCACAGATACGCAGTATTTT. Translated: CASSPPGGGRTDTQYF. The J gene is TRBJ2-3, the V gene TRBV7-9; D gene ambiguous. The CDR3 totals 16 residues. V lost 5 bases and J 1 base, leaving 16 bases between the germline ends. Germline V gives CDR1 SEHNR, CDR2 FQNEAQ (reference sequence).

This chain's CDR3 is CASSRTGSGQPQHF. As DNA, the CDR3 is TGTGCCAGCAGCCGGACAGGGTCGGGTCAGCCCCAGCATTTT. The rearrangement joins TRBV7-9 to TRBJ1-5; 8 nucleotides match TRBD1. Trimming cost V 5 bases and J 6 bases; bases outside gene matches: 6. Germline V gene lookup returns CDR1 SEHNR and CDR2 FQNEAQ (reference sequence). CDR3 length: 14 amino acids.

This chain links TRBV15 with TRBJ1-3; 11 nucleotides line up with TRBD1. Unmatched junction bases numbered 3, after V lost 0 bases and J lost 2 bases. Per the germline V gene, CDR1 is LNHNV and CDR2 is YYDKDF (reference sequence). This CDR3 region has 17 residues. CDR3 in amino acids: CATSRERDRGTGNTIYF. Here the CDR3 DNA reads TGTGCCACCAGCAGAGAAAGGGACAGGGGGACTGGAAACACCATATATTTT.

This clonotype was seen only a few times. This sequence joins TRBV5-4 and TRBJ2-3; 10 bases are a match to TRBD2. V was pared by 0 bases and J by 2 bases, with 9 bases of the junction left unmatched. The CDR3 is 18 residues long. Germline CDR1 reads SGHNT; CDR2 reads YYREEE (reference sequence). As DNA, the CDR3 is TGTGCCAGCAGCTTGGAGCCGTGGACTAGCGGAGACACAGATACGCAGTATTTT. It specifies CASSLEPWTSGDTDTQYF.

The sample holds many counts of this clonotype. The gene calls are TRBV29-1 and TRBJ2-1; possible D gene TRBD1, 5 bases. V was cut by 3 bases and J by 10 bases, with 10 bases left in between. Germline V gene lookup returns CDR1 SQVTM and CDR2 ANQGSEA. The CDR3 runs to 11 residues. CDR3 nucleotide sequence: TGCAGCGTTGAGACCAGGGCGGAGCAGTTCTTC. Translation: CSVETRAEQFF.

This chain connects TRBV6-1 to TRBJ2-7; TRBD1 agrees at 7 bases. V shed 6 bases, J shed 5 bases, and the junction held 10 bases outside the gene matches. The CDR3 runs to 14 residues. Per germline, CDR1 MNHNS and CDR2 SASEGT. The DNA for the CDR3 is TGTGCCAGCAGGCCGGGACAGCAATACCACGAGCAGTACTTC. Translated, it gives CASRPGQQYHEQYF.

This clonotype was observed a handful of times. The chain carries TRBV18 and TRBJ2-7, with 10 bases that match TRBD1. CDR1 is KGHSH and CDR2 is LQKENI in the germline V gene. V shed 1 base and J 2 bases; nucleotides not matched to a gene: 5. The CDR3 is 16 amino acids. The CDR3, as DNA: TGTGCCAGCTCACCACTCGGGACAGGGGTGACCTACGAGCAGTACTTC. This encodes CASSPLGTGVTYEQYF.

Many counts were recorded for this clonotype. The rearrangement uses TRBV12-3 or TRBV12-4 and TRBJ2-1; 16 positions agree with TRBD2. This CDR3 has 16 amino acids. With 7 bases clipped from V and 13 bases from J, the junction kept 13 bases outside the gene matches. The CDR3 spells CASIAPGTSGRARQFF. The CDR3 region has the DNA TGTGCCAGCATAGCCCCCGGGACTAGCGGGAGGGCCCGACAGTTCTTC.

The CDR3 loop reads CASRLAGALGDTQYF. The CDR3 DNA is TGTGCCAGCAGACTAGCGGGAGCCCTTGGAGATACGCAGTATTTT. V and J are TRBV27 and TRBJ2-3; TRBD2 agrees at 11 bases. With 6 bases clipped from V and 5 bases from J, the junction kept 7 bases outside the gene matches. This CDR3 is 15 amino acids long. Germline V lookup: CDR1 MNHEY, CDR2 SMNVEV (reference sequence).

This clonotype has just a few counts. V is TRBV19 and J is TRBJ1-1; tentatively, D is TRBD1 (5 bases). From germline, CDR1 is LNHDA and CDR2 SQIVND (reference sequence). Trimming left V 4 bases short and J 5 bases short, with 14 bases between. This CDR3 spans 14 amino acids. The CDR3 region is CASSTGAEGTEAFF. The CDR3 DNA sequence: TGTGCCAGTAGTACCGGGGCCGAGGGGACTGAAGCTTTCTTT.

This clonotype was counted ten times or more. The V call is TRBV20-1, the J call TRBJ2-3, with D perhaps matching TRBD1 (7 bases). CDR3 length: 16 residues. V was shortened by 6 bases and J by 4 bases, with 23 bases between the two germline ends. Germline V gene data show CDR1 as DFQATT and CDR2 as SNEGSKA (reference sequence). CDR3 coding DNA: TGCAGTGCAACCTCCCCCAGGGGGGCGAATGCAGATACGCAGTATTTT. Translated: CSATSPRGANADTQYF.

At least ten counts were recorded for this clonotype. The chain joins TRBV20-1 to TRBJ2-1, with D tentatively TRBD2 (5 bases). Germline-derived CDR1 and CDR2 are DFQATT and SNEGSKA (reference sequence). The CDR3 is 14 residues long. Trimming removed 5 bases at V and 1 base at J, with 12 bases between. The CDR3 coding sequence is TGCAGTGCTCTGGACTCACTGTCCTACAATGAGCAGTTCTTC. Its translation: CSALDSLSYNEQFF.

This clonotype was recorded many times. V usage is TRBV6-2 or TRBV6-3 and J usage is TRBJ2-7, with 7 positions matching TRBD1. The length of the CDR3 is 15 residues. The germline V gene has CDR1 MNHEY and CDR2 SVGEGT. Unmatched junction bases numbered 8, after V lost 6 bases and J lost 0 bases. CDR3 DNA sequence: TGTGCCAGCAGCGGTGAGGGGGCCAGCTCCTACGAGCAGTACTTC. Encoded protein: CASSGEGASSYEQYF.

This clonotype was seen only a few times. The CDR3 loop is CASSVRAGNFYEQYF. The DNA for the CDR3 is TGTGCCAGCAGTGTACGGGCAGGGAATTTCTACGAGCAGTACTTC. The chain has TRBV27 and TRBJ2-7; D may be TRBD1 (5 bases). The CDR3 runs 15 residues. Germline-derived CDR1 and CDR2 are MNHEY and SMNVEV (reference sequence). V lost 5 bases and J 3 bases, leaving 17 bases between the germline ends.

This clonotype was recorded once. V usage is TRBV20-1 and J usage is TRBJ2-3; 16 positions agree with TRBD2. The CDR3 has 16 amino acids. V shed 1 base, J shed 4 bases, and the junction held 2 bases outside the gene matches. Germline V lookup: CDR1 DFQATT, CDR2 SNEGSKA (reference sequence). CDR3: CSARGGLAGGPDTQYF. The CDR3 DNA sequence: TGCAGTGCTAGAGGGGGACTAGCGGGAGGGCCAGATACGCAGTATTTT.

This clonotype was detected only once. The rearrangement links TRBV15 to TRBJ2-1; D might be TRBD2 (5 bases). Germline V gives CDR1 LNHNV, CDR2 YYDKDF (reference sequence). The V and J ends lost 1 base and 1 base respectively, with 8 bases between them. This CDR3 spans 15 amino acids. The CDR3 sequence: CATSRGSGSYNEQFF. For the CDR3, the DNA is TGTGCCACCAGCAGAGGCTCGGGGTCCTACAATGAGCAGTTCTTC.

This clonotype appeared many times. V is TRBV20-1 and J is TRBJ2-1, with D perhaps matching TRBD2 (6 bases). The CDR3 has 15 amino acids. CDR1 and CDR2 (germline): DFQATT, SNEGSKA (reference sequence). Deletions cut 0 bases from V and 10 bases from J, with 19 bases between. CDR3 sequence (DNA): TGCAGTGCTAGAGATAGGGACTCTTTAAAGATAGAGCAGTTCTTC. The encoded protein is CSARDRDSLKIEQFF.

CDR3 coding DNA: TGTGCCAGCAGCTCGGAGGTCGGGTCCCTGAATCTGTCTTACGAGCAGTACTTC. This gives the protein CASSSEVGSLNLSYEQYF. The gene calls are TRBV11-2 and TRBJ2-7, with D possibly TRBD2 on 5 matching bases. Per the germline V gene, CDR1 is SGHAT and CDR2 is FQNNGV. The CDR3 is made up of 18 amino acids. The ends were cut back, 4 bases at V and 4 bases at J, with 26 bases in the middle.

This chain joins TRBV30 and TRBJ1-1, with 7 bases aligning to TRBD1. In germline, CDR1 is GTSNPN, CDR2 SVGIG (reference sequence). The ends lost 7 bases at V and 6 bases at J; junction bases unmatched: 11. This CDR3 region has 13 residues. This CDR3 reads CAFIKGQAPEAFF. The DNA for the CDR3 is TGTGCCTTTATCAAAGGACAGGCCCCTGAAGCTTTCTTT.

About this clonotype: One base away lies a much larger clone, so this may be a sequencing read error. The V and J genes are TRBV6-1 and TRBJ2-5, with D possibly matching TRBD1 (5 bases). Trimming took 0 bases from V and 2 from J, leaving 10 bases between them. The CDR3 length is 15 residues. Germline CDR1 is MNHNS and CDR2 is SASEGT. Written as DNA, the CDR3 is TGTGCCAGCAGTGAAGCGTCAGGGTCTCAAGAGACCCAGTACTTC. Residues: CASSEASGSQETQYF.

Comment on this clonotype: A much larger clone sits a single nucleotide away, making a read error possible. For the CDR3, the DNA is TGTGCCGGCAGCTTAGCGGGGACAGGCCTCTCAAGGAATGAGCAGTTCTTC. Protein sequence: CAGSLAGTGLSRNEQFF. The V call is TRBV7-9, the J call TRBJ2-1, with D perhaps being TRBD1 or TRBD2 (8 bases each). The CDR3 extends over 17 amino acids. The germline CDR1 and CDR2 sequences are SEHNR and FQNEAQ (reference sequence).

This clonotype was found many times. The rearrangement uses TRBV2 and TRBJ2-2, with a weak D call TRBD1 (5 bases). Germline V gene sequence: CDR1 SNHLY, CDR2 FYNNEI. V lost 7 bases and J 5 bases, leaving 14 bases between the germline ends. The CDR3 sequence is 14 residues long. Written as DNA, the CDR3 is TGTGCCAGCACCCGAAGGGGCTTAACCGGGGAGCTGTTTTTT. Its protein is CASTRRGLTGELFF.

In this sample, this clonotype turned up many times. This chain joins TRBV11-2 and TRBJ2-5; 10 positions match TRBD2. The CDR3 runs to 18 residues. Losses at the gene ends were 4 bases for V and 9 bases for J; bases not matched to a gene: 20. Germline loops: CDR1 SGHAT, CDR2 FQNNGV. The DNA of the CDR3 is TGTGCCAGCAGCTCAGGCCGGACTAGCGGATACGCGGGTCTGGCCCAGTACTTC. Its translation is CASSSGRTSGYAGLAQYF.

In regard to this clonotype: A much larger clone lies a single base off, so this may be a read error. The J gene is TRBJ2-3, the V gene TRBV12-3 or TRBV12-4, with D possibly TRBD2 on 5 matching bases. The CDR3 has 16 amino acids. CDR3 DNA: TGTACCAGCAGTCGAAGGACTCGTGCTAGCACAGATACGCAGTATTTT. Its protein product is CTSSRRTRASTDTQYF.

A remark on this clonotype: A clone one base away is much larger, so this may be a read error. The V and J genes are TRBV6-2 or TRBV6-3 and TRBJ2-7; 14 nucleotides line up with TRBD2. This CDR3 region has 14 residues. CDR1 is MNHEY, CDR2 SVGEGT, per germline. In nucleotides, the CDR3 is TGTGCCAGCACCGGACTAGCGGGAGGATACGGGCAGTACTTC. Amino acid sequence: CASTGLAGGYGQYF.

This clonotype was picked up many times. The chain couples TRBV6-1 to TRBJ1-1; D is uncertain. Germline V gene data show CDR1 as MNHNS and CDR2 as SASEGT. The CDR3 consists of 19 residues. V shed 6 bases and J shed 0 bases, with 26 bases lying between them. The CDR3 is CASSRRFAVRVGLNTEAFF. CDR3 sequence (DNA): TGTGCCAGCAGCCGAAGGTTTGCCGTGAGGGTCGGGCTGAACACTGAAGCTTTCTTT.

This clonotype was recorded many times. The genes are TRBV28 and TRBJ2-1; 8 nucleotides agree with TRBD1. The CDR3 contains 16 residues. With 2 bases clipped from V and 2 bases from J, the junction kept 5 bases outside the gene matches. Per germline, CDR1 MDHEN and CDR2 SYDVKM. The CDR3 reads CASSLLDRVAYNEQFF. The CDR3 DNA is TGTGCCAGCAGTTTACTGGACAGGGTAGCCTACAATGAGCAGTTCTTC.